This TCR beta chain was found in a study of neoadjuvant nivolumab and ipilimumab in lung cancer. Overall study: The combination arm added day-1 ipilimumab 1 mg/kg to nivolumab 3 mg/kg on days 1, 15, 29. Study results and limitations: TCR receptors were sequenced in few samples. Resected tumors had greater TCR richness and clonality than uninvolved lung. Only a single major-pathologic-response sample was available for clonality analysis.

Libraries were prepared by immunoSEQ multiplex PCR; TCRdb keeps only in-frame clonotypes and omits some of them. The table has tens of thousands of clones, around 80% seen once. About this clone: Its antigen is not known.

CDR1 is SEHNR, CDR2 FQNEAQ, per germline (reference sequence). Trimming removed 2 bases from V and 0 bases from J, with 8 bases in between. The CDR3 loop spans 15 amino acids. Here the sequenced sample was peripheral blood, taken before neoadjuvant nivolumab, alone or with ipilimumab. The chain combines TRBV7-9 with TRBJ2-1; TRBD1 is a possible D gene (5 bases). The receptor was isolated from an adult with non-small cell lung cancer. The DNA for the CDR3 is TGTGCCAGCAGCTTAAACAGGAACTCCTACAATGAGCAGTTCTTC. This translates into CASSLNRNSYNEQFF.